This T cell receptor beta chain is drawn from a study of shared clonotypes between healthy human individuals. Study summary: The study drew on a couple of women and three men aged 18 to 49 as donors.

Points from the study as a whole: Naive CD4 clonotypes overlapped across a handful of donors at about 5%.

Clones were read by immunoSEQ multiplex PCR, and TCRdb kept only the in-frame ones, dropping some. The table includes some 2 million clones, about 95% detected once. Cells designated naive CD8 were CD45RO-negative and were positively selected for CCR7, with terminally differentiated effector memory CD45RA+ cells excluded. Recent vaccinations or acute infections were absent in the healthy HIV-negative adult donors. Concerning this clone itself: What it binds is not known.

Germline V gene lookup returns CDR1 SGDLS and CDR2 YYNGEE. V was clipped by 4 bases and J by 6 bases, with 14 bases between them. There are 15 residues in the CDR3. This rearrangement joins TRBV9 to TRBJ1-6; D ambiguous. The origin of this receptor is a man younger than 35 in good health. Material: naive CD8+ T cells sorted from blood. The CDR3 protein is CASSPPEGPNSPLHF. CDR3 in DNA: TGTGCCAGCAGCCCTCCAGAAGGTCCTAATTCACCCCTCCACTTT.